This note documents a single TCR beta chain sequence. Its antigen is as yet unknown. The source of the sample is a study of cytomegalovirus exposure and HLA in healthy donors. Study-wide context: Caucasian-associated ancestry cluster membership applied to about four fifths of several hundred genotyped donors. Study-level results: Roughly even sequencing depth across donors was the assumption behind the presence/absence analyses. Fewer N-insertions than the roughly 670-donor mean were reportedly shown by an Asian-associated ancestry cluster in a later analysis. Researchers left out some V segments, among them TRBV6-2 and TRBV6-3, as indistinguishable.

The PCR was carried out with 60 Vbeta primers and 13 Jbeta primers. This table comes from immunoSEQ multiplex PCR, and its TCRdb copy is limited to in-frame clones, with some not included. Seen here are over 150,000 clones, 60% to 85% observed once, and the top ten hold 3% to 4.5%. Germline V gives CDR1 SNHLY, CDR2 FYNNEI. The V and J ends lost 1 base and 11 bases respectively, with 15 bases between them. This CDR3 comprises 14 residues. Specimen: PBMCs. This TCR was recovered from a man aged 25 to 40 in good health and CMV-seropositive. The V call is TRBV2, the J call TRBJ1-5, with unresolved D. The CDR3 reads CASSEGQVPSAQHF. The CDR3 bases are TGTGCCAGCAGTGAAGGCCAGGTACCCTCGGCCCAGCATTTT. Looking up the rest from reference TRBV2 and TRBJ1-5 gives the full variable domain: EPEVTQTPSHQVTQMGQEVILRCVPISNHLYFYWYRQILGQKVEFLVSFYNNEISEKSEIFDDQFSVERPDGSNFTLKIRSTKLEDSAMYFCASSEGQVPSAQHFGDGTRLSIL.